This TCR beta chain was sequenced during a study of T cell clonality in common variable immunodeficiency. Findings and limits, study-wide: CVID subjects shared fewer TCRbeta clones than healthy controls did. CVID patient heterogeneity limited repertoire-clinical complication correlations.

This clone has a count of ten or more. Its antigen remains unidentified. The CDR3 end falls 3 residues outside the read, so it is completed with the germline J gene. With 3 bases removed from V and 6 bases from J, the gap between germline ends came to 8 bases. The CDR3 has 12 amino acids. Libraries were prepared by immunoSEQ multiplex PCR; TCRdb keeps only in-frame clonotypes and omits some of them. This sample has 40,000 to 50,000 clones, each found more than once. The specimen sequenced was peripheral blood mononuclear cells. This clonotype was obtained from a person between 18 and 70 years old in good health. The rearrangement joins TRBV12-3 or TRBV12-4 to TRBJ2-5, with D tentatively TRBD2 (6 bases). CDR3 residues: CASSLGGKTQYF. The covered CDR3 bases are TGTGCCAGCAGTTTGGGGGGTAAGACC.